Listed below are T cell receptor beta chains from one sample, sequenced in a study of blood T cells in healthy people across ages. In TCRdb, the 5' RACE reads were re-called with MiXCR into one record per CDR3 protein. The table has over a million distinct CDR3 sequences, 45% seen once; the top ten hold approximately 20%. Sequences were obtained from blood. The receptor set was obtained from a woman aged 55-70 years in good health. Each CDR3 is given with its conserved first and last residue.

cdr3_aa v_call
CASSVAAGGTQYF TRBV5-1
CASSPPGGMGAYEQYF TRBV28
CASSLAGGGLRRQYF TRBV5-1
CATSDGTGVDEQYF TRBV24-1
CASIAASPYNEQFF TRBV27
CSARDRTSGPQYF TRBV20-1
CSARAKGGRTDTQYF TRBV20-1
CSARRIGQGYEQYF TRBV20-1
CASSLVTATNEQFF TRBV5-1
CSGKNLNTEAFF TRBV29-1
CSAQFWASSYEQYF TRBV20-1
CASSLASTGFAVGEQYF TRBV5-1
CASSYEQTYEQYF TRBV6-5
CASRPQGVTGETQYF TRBV6-6
CASSLKGPRGNEQFF TRBV7-9
CASSPLSGTGFSGANVLTF TRBV27
CASSLGQGAGSGYTF TRBV5-1
CASSQARNYNSPLHF TRBV3-1
CAISEQEFNYGYTF TRBV10-3
CSVDRTGGYYNEQYF TRBV29-1
CSVAVRLNTEAFF TRBV29-1
CASSPGGVVEQFF TRBV3-1
CASSEWSGSTDTQYF TRBV25-1
CASSIFRGPYEQYF TRBV28
CSARQDRGTTDTQYF TRBV20-1
CASSLFRGNEQFF TRBV7-8
CSVEDGGNEQFF TRBV29-1
CASSGPMDAEAFF TRBV25-1
CASSLGLDPMDEQFF TRBV11-3
CASSILGTTNEKLFF TRBV5-1
CASKKLGLPNEQYF TRBV27
CASSYYQGAVETQYF TRBV6-5
CASSPPGVGEKLFF TRBV6-2/TRBV6-3
CASRSGVGPSREQYF TRBV28
CASRSGIEAFF TRBV12-3/TRBV12-4
CASSPVGQPPVGEQYF TRBV27
CAWGPVRETYNEQFF TRBV30